These T cell receptor beta chains were read from a single sample in a study of regulatory T cells in long-lasting Graves disease. TCRdb reanalysed the multiplex PCR reads using MiXCR and keeps one entry per CDR3 protein. The data contain about 540,000 distinct CDR3 sequences, about 14% of them singletons. These same records also appear under a second study, on T cells in Graves' hyperthyroidism and ophthalmopathy.

The source material was peripheral blood mononuclear cells (PBMCs), sampled at new diagnosis, from a patient treated with antithyroid drugs. These receptors all come from a young man with Graves disease. The CDR3 runs from the conserved cysteine through the conserved F or W. A D gene is named only where the DNA matches it firmly. Some rows have no size entry. The others give once, few or many, or a class for an expanded clone.

j_call: TRBJ2-1; clone_size: many; d_call: TRBD2; v_call: TRBV5-1; cdr3_aa: CASSLWTSGVNEQFF; cdr3_nt: TGCGCCAGCAGCCTTTGGACTAGCGGGGTCAATGAGCAGTTCTTC
j_call: TRBJ2-5; clone_size: few; d_call: NA; v_call: TRBV5-5; cdr3_aa: CASSSPEETQYF; cdr3_nt: TGTGCCAGCAGCTCGCCTGAAGAGACCCAGTACTTC
j_call: TRBJ1-1; clone_size: many; d_call: TRBD1; v_call: TRBV3-1; cdr3_aa: CASSLRDRGQNTEAFF; cdr3_nt: TGTGCCAGCAGCCTCCGGGACAGGGGGCAGAACACTGAAGCTTTCTTT
j_call: TRBJ2-3; clone_size: many; d_call: NA; v_call: TRBV6-5; cdr3_aa: CASSYHALGTDTQYF; cdr3_nt: TGTGCCAGCAGTTACCATGCTTTAGGCACAGATACGCAGTATTTT
j_call: TRBJ2-3; clone_size: NA; d_call: TRBD2; v_call: TRBV20-1; cdr3_aa: CSAIPSGLGDTQYF; cdr3_nt: TGCAGTGCTATCCCTAGCGGCCTTGGGGATACGCAGTATTTT
j_call: TRBJ2-4; clone_size: many; d_call: NA; v_call: TRBV12-3/TRBV12-4; cdr3_aa: CASSYTGYKNIQYF; cdr3_nt: TGTGCCAGCAGCTATACAGGGTACAAAAACATTCAGTACTTC
j_call: TRBJ2-7; clone_size: many; d_call: TRBD2; v_call: TRBV7-2; cdr3_aa: CASSFSGAYEQYF; cdr3_nt: TGTGCCAGCAGCTTTAGCGGGGCCTACGAGCAGTACTTC
j_call: TRBJ1-5; clone_size: many; d_call: NA; v_call: TRBV11-2; cdr3_aa: CASGLTFDQPQHF; cdr3_nt: TGTGCCAGCGGGTTGACATTCGATCAGCCCCAGCATTTT
j_call: TRBJ2-4; clone_size: NA; d_call: TRBD2; v_call: TRBV7-8; cdr3_aa: CASSLALAGEAAKNIQYF; cdr3_nt: TGTGCCAGCAGCTTAGCGCTAGCGGGAGAGGCAGCCAAAAACATTCAGTACTTC
j_call: TRBJ1-5; clone_size: many; d_call: NA; v_call: TRBV30; cdr3_aa: CAWSQGLQPQHF; cdr3_nt: TGTGCCTGGAGTCAGGGGTTGCAGCCCCAGCATTTT
j_call: TRBJ1-3; clone_size: many; d_call: TRBD1; v_call: TRBV27; cdr3_aa: CASKAGTGSGNTIYF; cdr3_nt: TGTGCCAGCAAAGCCGGGACAGGCTCTGGAAACACCATATATTTT
j_call: TRBJ1-4; clone_size: many; d_call: NA; v_call: TRBV11-2; cdr3_aa: CASSPRGAGEKLFF; cdr3_nt: TGTGCCAGCAGCCCACGGGGGGCGGGGGAAAAACTGTTTTTT
j_call: TRBJ1-1; clone_size: NA; d_call: NA; v_call: TRBV5-5; cdr3_aa: CASSPREGTLNTEAFF; cdr3_nt: TGTGCCAGCTCCCCCCGCGAGGGGACATTGAACACTGAAGCTTTCTTT
j_call: TRBJ2-3; clone_size: many; d_call: NA; v_call: TRBV20-1; cdr3_aa: CSARIPGVDTQYF; cdr3_nt: TGCAGTGCTAGAATACCGGGAGTGGATACGCAGTATTTT
j_call: TRBJ1-2; clone_size: many; d_call: NA; v_call: TRBV10-2; cdr3_aa: CASSQDGTGGGYTF; cdr3_nt: TGCGCCAGCAGTCAGGACGGGACCGGGGGAGGCTACACCTTC
j_call: TRBJ2-1; clone_size: few; d_call: NA; v_call: TRBV3-1; cdr3_aa: CASSQSDFNGDEQFF; cdr3_nt: TGTGCCAGCAGCCAATCGGACTTTAATGGCGATGAGCAGTTCTTC
j_call: TRBJ2-3; clone_size: NA; d_call: NA; v_call: TRBV5-5; cdr3_aa: CASSVDRDTQYF; cdr3_nt: TGTGCCAGCAGCGTCGACAGGGATACGCAGTATTTT
j_call: TRBJ2-5; clone_size: many; d_call: NA; v_call: TRBV20-1; cdr3_aa: CSARLSGETQYF; cdr3_nt: TGCAGTGCTCGGCTCAGTGGGGAGACCCAGTACTTC
j_call: TRBJ2-3; clone_size: many; d_call: NA; v_call: TRBV7-9; cdr3_aa: CAAGEGAPHTDTQYF; cdr3_nt: TGTGCCGCCGGGGAGGGGGCTCCACACACAGATACGCAGTATTTT